This is a list of T cell receptor beta chains from one sample in a study of beta chain features in type 1 diabetes. The method was immunoSEQ multiplex PCR; TCRdb's version includes in-frame clones alone and lacks a portion of them. The sample consists of approximately 280,000 clones, over 12% of them appearing once. Sequencing was performed on naive CD4+ T cells from blood. The source is a man between 18 and 29 years old with type 1 diabetes. The CDR3 runs from the conserved cysteine through the conserved F or W. The order of the fields is D gene, J gene, clone size, V gene, CDR3 protein, CDR3 DNA. The D gene is left open where the match is weak. Size is stated for part of the rows, as once, few or many counts, or as a class when the clone is expanded.

NA	TRBJ1-1	few	TRBV27	CASSLFRGPLTEAFF	TGTGCCAGCAGTTTATTCCGAGGGCCCCTCACTGAAGCTTTCTTT
NA	TRBJ1-1	NA	TRBV10-1	CASSESPGVGTEAFF	TGCGCCAGCAGTGAGTCGCCAGGGGTGGGCACTGAAGCTTTCTTT
NA	TRBJ1-2	NA	TRBV28	CASSLSGYGYTF	TGTGCCAGCAGTTTATCCGGGTATGGCTACACCTTC
TRBD1	TRBJ2-1	NA	TRBV9	CASSVIGTDYNEQFF	TGTGCCAGCAGCGTTATCGGGACAGACTACAATGAGCAGTTCTTC
NA	TRBJ1-2	few	TRBV29-1	CSVDTIIGGKDGYTF	TGCAGCGTTGATACTATAATCGGGGGTAAGGATGGCTACACCTTC
TRBD1	TRBJ2-7	NA	TRBV10-3	CAISEPDRHYEQYF	TGTGCCATCAGTGAGCCGGACAGGCACTACGAGCAGTACTTC
TRBD1	TRBJ1-5	few	TRBV30	CAWSVGQGVIGNQPQHF	TGTGCCTGGAGTGTTGGGCAGGGGGTGATTGGAAATCAGCCCCAGCATTTT
NA	TRBJ1-6	NA	TRBV2	CASSDSGGPLHF	TGTGCCAGCAGTGACTCCGGAGGACCCCTCCACTTT
NA	TRBJ2-5	few	TRBV28	CASNPPAEEETQYF	TGTGCCAGCAATCCGCCAGCGGAGGAAGAGACCCAGTACTTC
NA	TRBJ1-1	few	TRBV7-9	CASSHEGEGEAFF	TGTGCCAGCAGCCACGAGGGCGAGGGAGAAGCTTTCTTT
TRBD2	TRBJ2-5	NA	TRBV2	CASSATSGGETQYF	TGTGCCAGCAGTGCGACTAGCGGGGGGGAGACCCAGTACTTC
NA	TRBJ2-2	NA	TRBV5-1	CASSLGQDTGELFF	TGCGCCAGCAGCTTGGGACAGGACACCGGGGAGCTGTTTTTT
TRBD2	TRBJ2-5	NA	TRBV28	CASLRLAGGIKETQYF	TGTGCCAGCCTGCGACTAGCGGGAGGGATTAAAGAGACCCAGTACTTC
TRBD2	TRBJ2-3	few	TRBV29-1	CSVEGTRLAGRTDTQYF	TGCAGCGTTGAAGGTACAAGGCTAGCGGGACGCACAGATACGCAGTATTTT
NA	TRBJ1-3	NA	TRBV9	CASSVGGRRARGNTIYF	TGTGCCAGCAGCGTGGGGGGACGGCGGGCAAGGGGAAACACCATATATTTT
TRBD2	TRBJ2-1	NA	TRBV2	CASSPSGKQFF	TGTGCCAGCAGTCCGAGCGGGAAGCAGTTCTTC
NA	TRBJ1-5	few	TRBV11-2	CASSFSPPGSNQPQHF	TGTGCCAGCAGCTTCTCCCCCCCGGGGAGCAATCAGCCCCAGCATTTT
NA	TRBJ1-2	once	TRBV19	CASSIGNALYGYTF	TGTGCCAGTAGTATAGGTAACGCACTCTATGGCTACACCTTC
TRBD2	TRBJ2-3	NA	TRBV28	CASSPTPPGGADTQYF	TGTGCCAGCAGCCCCACCCCCCCGGGAGGAGCAGATACGCAGTATTTT
TRBD1	TRBJ2-7	few	TRBV7-2	CASSEDRGRYEQYF	TGTGCCAGCAGCGAGGACAGGGGGCGGTACGAGCAGTACTTC
TRBD2	TRBJ2-3	NA	TRBV29-1	CSGGLAGFTDTQYF	TGCAGCGGGGGACTAGCGGGGTTCACAGATACGCAGTATTTT
NA	TRBJ2-3	few	TRBV2	CASSETGPNTDTQYF	TGTGCCAGCAGTGAGACAGGCCCAAACACAGATACGCAGTATTTT
TRBD2	TRBJ2-7	NA	TRBV27	CASSSLLAGSYEQYF	TGTGCCAGCAGTTCCCTACTAGCGGGTTCCTACGAGCAGTACTTC
TRBD1	TRBJ2-4	NA	TRBV5-1	CASSGGQGAGNIQYF	TGCGCCAGCAGCGGGGGACAGGGGGCTGGAAACATTCAGTACTTC
TRBD2	TRBJ2-1	NA	TRBV9	CASSVLWGGGYNEQFF	TGTGCCAGCAGCGTGCTCTGGGGGGGTGGCTACAATGAGCAGTTCTTC
TRBD2	TRBJ2-2	NA	TRBV30	CAWSVRGGPGELFF	TGTGCCTGGAGTGTACGGGGGGGGCCCGGGGAGCTGTTTTTT
NA	TRBJ1-2	NA	TRBV7-9	CASSLADRRGGYTF	TGTGCCAGCAGCTTAGCGGATCGCAGGGGTGGCTACACCTTC
TRBD1	TRBJ1-5	NA	TRBV19	CASRAGTGVSYQPQHF	TGTGCCAGTAGGGCCGGGACAGGGGTTTCCTATCAGCCCCAGCATTTT
NA	TRBJ1-1	few	TRBV7-9	CASSHAQGTEAFF	TGTGCCAGCAGCCACGCCCAGGGAACTGAAGCTTTCTTT
NA	TRBJ1-4	few	TRBV30	CAWSVGAGTNEKLFF	TGTGCCTGGAGTGTGGGGGCTGGAACTAATGAAAAACTGTTTTTT
TRBD1	TRBJ2-1	few	TRBV28	CASSWPGQRNEQFF	TGTGCCAGCAGTTGGCCGGGACAGAGAAATGAGCAGTTCTTC
NA	TRBJ1-5	NA	TRBV7-2	CASTRQGNQPQHF	TGTGCCAGCACCAGACAGGGCAATCAGCCCCAGCATTTT
TRBD2	TRBJ2-5	few	TRBV29-1	CSVDLAGGQTQYF	TGCAGCGTTGATCTAGCGGGGGGTCAGACCCAGTACTTC
TRBD1	TRBJ2-1	few	TRBV2	CASQTGTGLSQFF	TGTGCCAGCCAAACCGGGACAGGGTTATCACAGTTCTTC
TRBD2	TRBJ2-3	few	TRBV29-1	CSVPGTSGTNF	TGCAGCGTTCCCGGGACTAGCGGGACGAATTTT
TRBD2	TRBJ2-3	few	TRBV30	CAWRPRGSTDTQYF	TGTGCCTGGAGGCCGCGGGGGTCCACAGATACGCAGTATTTT
NA	TRBJ2-7	few	TRBV7-2	CASSRDQQGYEQYF	TGTGCCAGCAGCCGGGACCAACAGGGCTACGAGCAGTACTTC
NA	TRBJ2-3	few	TRBV13	CASSLGLGRRTDTQYF	TGTGCCAGCAGCTTAGGACTAGGTCGGCGCACAGATACGCAGTATTTT
NA	TRBJ2-5	NA	TRBV6-5	CASSYDWGVETQYF	TGTGCCAGCAGTTACGACTGGGGGGTTGAGACCCAGTACTTC
NA	TRBJ2-7	few	TRBV7-2	CASSQGRAYEQYF	TGTGCCAGCTCCCAGGGGAGAGCCTACGAGCAGTACTTC
NA	TRBJ1-6	once	TRBV7-9	CASTRQSSYNSPLHF	TGTGCCAGCACCCGACAGAGCTCCTATAATTCACCCCTCCACTTT
TRBD1	TRBJ1-1	NA	TRBV4-2	CASSQRTGDTEAFF	TGTGCCAGCAGCCAACGCACAGGGGATACTGAAGCTTTCTTT
NA	TRBJ2-1	few	TRBV18	CASSYGGPGSYNEQFF	TGTGCCAGCTCCTACGGAGGCCCTGGCTCCTACAATGAGCAGTTCTTC
NA	TRBJ2-7	NA	TRBV6-5	CASRGYSYEQYF	TGTGCCAGCAGGGGCTACTCTTACGAGCAGTACTTC
TRBD2	TRBJ2-7	few	TRBV30	CAWSETSGGAYEQYF	TGTGCCTGGAGTGAGACTAGCGGGGGGGCTTACGAGCAGTACTTC
TRBD1	TRBJ2-2	few	TRBV18	CASSPLLGTVNTGELFF	TGTGCCAGCTCACCACTCCTCGGGACAGTGAACACCGGGGAGCTGTTTTTT
NA	TRBJ2-3	few	TRBV30	CAWSEGRTDTQYF	TGTGCCTGGAGTGAGGGGCGCACAGATACGCAGTATTTT
NA	TRBJ1-1	few	TRBV19	CASSRGHLNTEAFF	TGTGCCAGTAGTAGAGGACACCTGAACACTGAAGCTTTCTTT
NA	TRBJ2-7	NA	TRBV28	CASSSGLSYEQYF	TGTGCCAGCAGCTCAGGGCTCTCCTACGAGCAGTACTTC
NA	TRBJ1-1	few	TRBV27	CASQDSPNTEAFF	TGTGCCAGTCAGGACAGCCCGAACACTGAAGCTTTCTTT
NA	TRBJ2-1	few	TRBV5-1	CASSPTTRVGNEQFF	TGCGCCAGCAGCCCGACGACTAGGGTAGGGAATGAGCAGTTCTTC
TRBD1	TRBJ1-2	once	TRBV6-6	CASRKGTGDYGYTF	TGTGCCAGCAGAAAAGGGACAGGGGATTATGGCTACACCTTC
NA	TRBJ1-1	NA	TRBV29-1	CSVRSQGWTEAFF	TGCAGCGTTAGGTCACAGGGATGGACTGAAGCTTTCTTT
TRBD1	TRBJ2-1	NA	TRBV9	CASSVVGQGLYNEQFF	TGTGCCAGCAGCGTAGTCGGACAGGGGCTCTACAATGAGCAGTTCTTC
NA	TRBJ2-7	few	TRBV5-1	CASSLFSGNEQYF	TGCGCCAGCAGCTTGTTTTCGGGTAACGAGCAGTACTTC
NA	TRBJ1-2	few	TRBV28	CASSLTAGNGYTF	TGTGCCAGCAGTTTAACGGCAGGGAATGGCTACACCTTC